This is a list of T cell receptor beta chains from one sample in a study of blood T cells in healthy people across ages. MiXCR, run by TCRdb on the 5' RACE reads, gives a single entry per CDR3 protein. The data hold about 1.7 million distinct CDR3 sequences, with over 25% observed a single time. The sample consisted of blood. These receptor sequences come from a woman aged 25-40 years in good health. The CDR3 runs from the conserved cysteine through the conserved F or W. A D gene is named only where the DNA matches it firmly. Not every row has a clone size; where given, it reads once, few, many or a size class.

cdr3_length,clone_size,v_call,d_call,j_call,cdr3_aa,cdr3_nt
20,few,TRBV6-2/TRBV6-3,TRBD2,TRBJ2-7,CASSKAVGSSGGTDSYEQYF,TGTGCCAGCAGCAAAGCGGTCGGGAGTAGCGGGGGGACGGACTCCTACGAGCAGTACTTC
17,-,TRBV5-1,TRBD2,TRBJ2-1,CASSLTSGMSSYNEQFF,TGCGCCAGCAGCTTGACTAGCGGGATGAGCTCCTACAATGAGCAGTTCTTC
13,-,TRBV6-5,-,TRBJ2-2,CAITARETGELFF,TGTGCCATCACAGCAAGGGAGACCGGAGAGCTGTTTTTT
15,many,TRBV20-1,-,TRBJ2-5,CSARDFRGGRETQYF,TGCAGTGCTAGAGATTTTAGGGGCGGGCGAGAGACCCAGTACTTC
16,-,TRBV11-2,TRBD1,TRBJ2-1,CASSLTGGGFDNEQFF,TGTGCCAGCAGCTTGACAGGGGGCGGTTTTGATAATGAGCAGTTCTTC
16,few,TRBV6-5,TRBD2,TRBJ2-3,CASSTSIAGGTDTQYF,TGTGCCAGCAGTACATCAATAGCGGGAGGCACAGATACGCAGTATTTT
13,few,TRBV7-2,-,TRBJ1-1,CASSFAGTTEAFF,TGTGCCAGCAGCTTTGCAGGGACGACTGAAGCTTTCTTT
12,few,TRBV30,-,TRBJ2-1,CAWSVPNNEQFF,TGTGCCTGGAGTGTGCCTAACAATGAGCAGTTCTTC
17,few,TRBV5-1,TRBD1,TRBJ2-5,CASSLFPGQGSQETQYF,TGCGCCAGCAGCTTGTTCCCGGGACAGGGCTCCCAAGAGACCCAGTACTTC
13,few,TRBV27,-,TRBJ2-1,CASSLSFGRGQFF,TGTGCCAGCAGTTTATCTTTCGGGAGAGGGCAGTTCTTC
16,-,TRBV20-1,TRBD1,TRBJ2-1,CSARDPGQGSWNEQFF,TGCAGTGCTAGAGATCCGGGACAGGGGAGCTGGAATGAGCAGTTCTTC
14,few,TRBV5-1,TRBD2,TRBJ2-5,CASSSGTSLAAQYF,TGCGCCAGCAGCTCCGGGACCTCCCTAGCGGCCCAGTACTTC
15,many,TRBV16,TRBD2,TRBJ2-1,CASSLLAGVGNEQFF,TGTGCCAGCAGTCTACTAGCGGGAGTTGGAAATGAGCAGTTCTTC
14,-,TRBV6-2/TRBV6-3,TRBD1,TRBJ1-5,CASSPTGENQPQHF,TGTGCCAGCAGTCCTACAGGGGAAAATCAGCCCCAGCATTTT
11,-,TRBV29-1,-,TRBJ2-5,CSVEVRKTQYF,TGCAGCGTTGAAGTGAGAAAGACCCAGTACTTC
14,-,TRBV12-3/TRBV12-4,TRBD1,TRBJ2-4,CASRFQGVKNIQYF,TGTGCCAGCAGGTTCCAGGGGGTCAAAAACATTCAGTACTTC
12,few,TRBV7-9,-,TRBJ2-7,CASSATGFEQYF,TGTGCCAGCAGCGCAACAGGGTTCGAGCAGTACTTC
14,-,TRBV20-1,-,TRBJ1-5,CSAREGTEHQPQHF,TGCAGTGCTAGAGAAGGGACCGAACATCAGCCCCAGCATTTT
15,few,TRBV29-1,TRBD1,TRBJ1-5,CSVGLGTGLDQPQHF,TGCAGCGTTGGTTTGGGGACAGGGTTGGATCAGCCCCAGCATTTT